The 14 T cell receptor beta chains below come from one sample, sequenced in a study of blood T cell repertoires in COVID-19. This table comes from immunoSEQ multiplex PCR, and its TCRdb copy is limited to in-frame clones, with some not included. This table holds almost 100,000 clones, approximately 86% found once. Sequencing was done on a sample of peripheral blood. The receptors come from a man over 45 with acute or convalescent COVID-19.

The CDR3 coding sequence is TGCGCCAGCAGCATACAACGGGACTTTTCAGATACGCAGTATTTT. As protein: CASSIQRDFSDTQYF. The gene calls are TRBV4-1 and TRBJ2-3; tentative D call: TRBD2 (6 bases). There are 15 residues in the CDR3. V dropped 5 bases and J dropped 4 bases, with 16 bases sitting between them. Per the germline V gene, CDR1 is MGHRA and CDR2 is YSYEKL.

This clone was seen only a few times. V is TRBV11-3 and J is TRBJ2-2, with 7 bases identical to TRBD2. Germline CDR1 SGHNT, CDR2 YENEEA. The V and J ends lost 4 bases and 4 bases, in that order; junction bases with no gene match: 15. The CDR3 spans 18 residues. CDR3 nucleotide sequence: TGTGCCAGCAGCTACACCCGTACCGCGGGAGCAGTCACCGGGGAGCTGTTTTTT. It specifies CASSYTRTAGAVTGELFF.

The chain couples TRBV27 to TRBJ2-1, with unresolved D. In germline, CDR1 is MNHEY, CDR2 SMNVEV (reference sequence). This CDR3 has 14 amino acids. V was shortened by 2 bases and J by 7 bases, with 12 bases between the two germline ends. The chain's CDR3 is CASSLQRIGNEQFF. CDR3 DNA sequence: TGTGCCAGCAGTTTACAGCGAATCGGGAATGAGCAGTTCTTC.

The chain combines TRBV6-6 with TRBJ1-5; 7 bases are a match to TRBD1. CDR3 length equals 16 residues. The germline V gene encodes CDR1 MNHNY and CDR2 SVGAGI (reference sequence). Trimming at V came to 6 bases and at J to 4 bases, leaving 12 bases not matched to a gene. This CDR3 is CASSPGTAKFNQPQHF. CDR3 DNA: TGTGCCAGCAGCCCCGGGACAGCAAAATTTAATCAGCCCCAGCATTTT.

The V gene is TRBV11-3, the J gene TRBJ1-3; weak D call: TRBD1 (6 bases). The ends were cut back, 2 bases at V and 0 bases at J, with 8 bases in the middle. This CDR3 region has 15 residues. Germline-derived CDR1 and CDR2 are SGHNT and YENEEA. The CDR3 coding sequence is TGTGCCAGCAGCTTAAGGGGACACTCTGGAAACACCATATATTTT. It specifies CASSLRGHSGNTIYF.

Worth noting for this clone: Other DNA sequences of this sample code for an identical CDR3. The chain has TRBV12-3 or TRBV12-4 and TRBJ1-5; D possibly corresponds to TRBD1 (5 bases). V was shortened by 5 bases and J by 6 bases, with 8 bases between the two germline ends. The CDR3 is made up of 12 amino acids. This CDR3 is CASSPQGQPQHF. The DNA of the CDR3 is TGTGCCAGCAGTCCGCAGGGTCAGCCCCAGCATTTT.

The chain uses TRBV5-4 and TRBJ1-1; tentative D call: TRBD1 (5 bases). Per germline, CDR1 SGHNT and CDR2 YYREEE (reference sequence). The germline V and J ends were trimmed by 3 bases and 4 bases, with 16 bases remaining between them. CDR3 length: 15 amino acids. The DNA for the CDR3 is TGTGCCAGCAGCTATAAGACCGGAAGGGGCACTGAAGCTTTCTTT. It encodes CASSYKTGRGTEAFF.

V usage is TRBV10-2 and J usage is TRBJ1-5; 7 bases match TRBD1. J lost 6 bases, V lost 8 bases, and 13 bases had no gene match. Germline CDR1 reads WSHSY; CDR2 reads SAAADI. The CDR3 spans 15 residues. CDR3 protein: CASGGRQGKAQPQHF. For the CDR3, the DNA is TGCGCCAGCGGGGGTAGACAGGGAAAGGCTCAGCCCCAGCATTTT.

This clone showed up just a few times. The chain combines TRBV6-5 with TRBJ2-2, with 10 bases fitting TRBD2. V shed 6 bases, J shed 6 bases, and the junction held 7 bases outside the gene matches. The germline gives CDR1 MNHEY, CDR2 SVGAGI. CDR3 length: 15 residues. Written as DNA, the CDR3 is TGTGCCAGCAGCCTACTCCTAGCGGGAGCCGGGGAGCTGTTTTTT. Amino acid sequence: CASSLLLAGAGELFF.

The V call is TRBV20-1, the J call TRBJ1-2, with a weak D call TRBD1 (6 bases). Germline loops: CDR1 DFQATT, CDR2 SNEGSKA (reference sequence). The CDR3 spans 16 residues. V was shortened by 3 bases and J by 6 bases, with 23 bases between the two germline ends. CDR3 loop: CSASGGGGKIPDGYTF. The DNA of the CDR3 is TGCAGTGCTAGTGGGGGCGGGGGTAAGATTCCGGATGGCTACACCTTC.

The chain carries TRBV5-5 and TRBJ2-2; TRBD2 matches 8 bases. The CDR3 contains 17 residues. V gave up 0 bases and J gave up 5 bases; unmatched junction bases: 9. Germline-derived CDR1 and CDR2 are SGHKS and YYEKEE (reference sequence). The CDR3 DNA is TGTGCCAGCAGCTTGGGAGCGGGAGTCGTAGGTACCGGGGAGCTGTTTTTT. Amino acid sequence: CASSLGAGVVGTGELFF.

The V gene is TRBV6-5, the J gene TRBJ1-2; D remains unclear. The CDR3 sequence is 14 residues long. Trimming took off 2 bases at V and 0 bases at J, with 7 bases between the two ends. Per the germline V gene, CDR1 is MNHEY and CDR2 is SVGAGI. The CDR3: CASSYDGANYGYTF. The CDR3 DNA follows: TGTGCCAGCAGTTACGACGGAGCTAACTATGGCTACACCTTC.

The chain employs TRBV5-1 and TRBJ2-5; the match to TRBD1 covers 7 bases. V lost 6 bases to trimming and J lost 3 bases; unmatched junction nucleotides: 11. This CDR3 contains 15 residues. Germline values: CDR1 SGHRS, CDR2 YFSETQ. The CDR3 sequence: CASIEGAVREETQYF. CDR3 bases: TGCGCCAGCATAGAGGGGGCAGTCAGGGAAGAGACCCAGTACTTC.

This clone is a singleton in its sample. The chain joins TRBV5-8 to TRBJ2-3, with D perhaps matching TRBD1 (5 bases). Trimming took 0 bases from V and 6 from J, leaving 11 bases between them. The CDR3 runs to 14 residues. The germline V gene encodes CDR1 SGHTS and CDR2 YDEGEE. CDR3 amino acids: CASSLGQGFDTQYF. The CDR3 DNA sequence: TGTGCCAGCAGCTTGGGCCAGGGTTTCGATACGCAGTATTTT.